This T cell receptor (beta chain) emerged from a study of shared clonotypes between healthy human individuals. TCRdb keeps only in-frame clones here, not all; method: immunoSEQ multiplex PCR. The sample records 2 million to 3 million clones, around 94% being singletons. The CDR3 covers 14 residues. Germline V gene data show CDR1 as ENHRY and CDR2 as SYGVKD. Trimming cost V 5 bases and J 0 bases, with 10 bases left between them. Sequences were obtained from naive CD4+ T cells sorted from blood. Specified subset: CD45RA+ positively selected. This chain uses TRBV10-3 with TRBJ2-5; maybe TRBD2 (6 bases). This TCR was sampled from a man between 18 and 29 years old in good health. The CDR3 DNA follows: TGTGCCATCAGTTACGGGGGTTACCAAGAGACCCAGTACTTC. Translated: CAISYGGYQETQYF.